This paragraph reports one TCR beta chain. The germline V gene has CDR1 SGHDT and CDR2 YYEEEE. The CDR3 is made up of 16 amino acids. Losses at the gene ends were 0 bases for V and 9 bases for J; bases not matched to a gene: 10. This sample is drawn from a study of blood T cell repertoires in COVID-19. Profiled with immunoSEQ multiplex PCR; TCRdb holds only in-frame clones, not every one. The sample has approximately 380,000 clones, roughly 91% seen once. This receptor was obtained from a woman younger than 35 who had recovered from COVID-19. This chain connects TRBV5-6 to TRBJ2-1; 9 positions match TRBD2. The sample comprised PBMCs or T cells enriched from blood (not recorded which). The CDR3: CASSLGVAGVLSEQFF. The CDR3 DNA reads TGTGCCAGCAGCTTGGGAGTAGCGGGGGTACTCAGTGAGCAGTTCTTC.